Each of the 23 T cell receptor beta chains below was sequenced from the same sample in a study of Ad26.COV2.S vaccination and SARS-CoV-2 variants. Treatment in this sample: about 20 received Ad26.COV2.S at low or high dose, single or two shots; several received placebo; per-sample allocation not given. Vaccine and placebo recipients were sampled on day 63 after the first injection. Sequencing used immunoSEQ multiplex PCR; TCRdb keeps in-frame clones, though not all of them. Of under 550,000 clones in the sample, 80% to 95% were seen once. Sequencing was performed on peripheral blood, taken in a trial of Ad26.COV2.S vaccine versus placebo. The source of these receptors is a person between 18 and 65 years old who received the Ad26.COV2.S COVID-19 vaccine or a placebo.

J is TRBJ1-4 and V is TRBV5-1; 9 bases map to TRBD1. The CDR3 spans 16 residues. Germline V gene sequence: CDR1 SGHRS, CDR2 YFSETQ. V was pared by 4 bases and J by 4 bases, with 8 bases of the junction left unmatched. Here the CDR3 DNA reads TGCGCCAGCAGCCCGGGGACAGGGAGCGATAATGAAAAACTGTTTTTT. Amino acids: CASSPGTGSDNEKLFF. Full variable domain (missing parts from reference TRBV5-1 and TRBJ1-4): KAGVTQTPRYLIKTRGQQVTLSCSPISGHRSVSWYQQTPGQGLQFLFEYFSETQRNKGNFPGRFSGRQFSNSRSEMNVSTLELGDSALYLCASSPGTGSDNEKLFFGSGTQLSVL.

The CDR3 DNA follows: TGTGCCAGCAGCTCCCCGGGACCGGGGGTCGAGCAGTACTTC. Encoded protein: CASSSPGPGVEQYF. The chain joins TRBV7-2 to TRBJ2-7; tentatively, D is TRBD2 (6 bases). CDR1 and CDR2 (germline): SGHTA, FQGNSA. This CDR3 is 14 amino acids long. Deletions cut 4 bases from V and 6 bases from J, with 16 bases between.

In DNA, the CDR3 is TGTGCCAGCAGCGTAACCCAAGGTAGTTTCGCAGATACGCAGTATTTT. Encoded protein: CASSVTQGSFADTQYF. V and J are TRBV9 and TRBJ2-3, with no clear D. Trimming stripped 1 base from V and 4 bases from J, with 16 bases between. This CDR3 has 16 residues. In germline, CDR1 is SGDLS, CDR2 YYNGEE. Looking up the rest from reference TRBV9 and TRBJ2-3 gives the full variable domain: DSGVTQTPKHLITATGQRVTLRCSPRSGDLSVYWYQQSLDQGLQFLIQYYNGEERAKGNILERFSAQQFPDLHSELNLSSLELGDSALYFCASSVTQGSFADTQYFGPGTRLTVL.

The chain uses TRBV28 and TRBJ2-3; D is perhaps TRBD2 (6 bases). The CDR3 sequence is 15 residues long. Trimming removed 5 bases from V and 8 bases from J, with 20 bases in between. Looked up from germline, CDR1 is MDHEN and CDR2 is SYDVKM. The DNA of the CDR3 is TGTGCCAGCAGTCCCTTAGCGGACCCGGAAGGTACGCAGTATTTT. Amino acid sequence: CASSPLADPEGTQYF.

The V call is TRBV30, the J call TRBJ2-7; TRBD2 matches at 14 bases. The CDR3 has 17 residues. Germline trimming cut 0 bases from V and 0 bases from J; bases unmatched to any gene: 4. Germline V gene sequence: CDR1 GTSNPN, CDR2 SVGIG (reference sequence). The CDR3 DNA follows: TGTGCCTGGAGTGTTTCGGGACTAGCGGGAGCCTCCTACGAGCAGTACTTC. Protein: CAWSVSGLAGASYEQYF.

This clone appeared a single time. The chain couples TRBV6-1 to TRBJ1-1; maybe TRBD1 (6 bases). This CDR3 is built from 13 residues. The germline V gene encodes CDR1 MNHNS and CDR2 SASEGT. V was shortened by 2 bases and J by 9 bases, with 13 bases between the two germline ends. CDR3 coding DNA: TGTGCCAGCAGTGAAATGTTGGGGGGCAAAGCTTTCTTT. This sequence encodes CASSEMLGGKAFF.

This sequence joins TRBV11-3 and TRBJ2-2; D is unclear. The ends were cut back, 5 bases at V and 0 bases at J, with 13 bases in the middle. The CDR3 has 16 amino acids. CDR1 is SGHNT, CDR2 YENEEA, per germline. CDR3 DNA sequence: TGTGCCAGCAGCCCCGGACCCCCGGCGAACACCGGGGAGCTGTTTTTT. Protein sequence: CASSPGPPANTGELFF.

The chain carries TRBV6-5 and TRBJ2-1; 8 positions match TRBD2. The CDR3 contains 16 residues. The germline gives CDR1 MNHEY, CDR2 SVGAGI. V lost 0 bases, J lost 4 bases, and 5 bases stayed unmatched. CDR3 protein: CASSYSLAGQYNEQFF. The CDR3 DNA is TGTGCCAGCAGTTACTCTTTAGCGGGACAATACAATGAGCAGTTCTTC.

This chain joins TRBV29-1 and TRBJ1-5; D gene uncertain. The CDR3 runs 12 residues. Trimming removed 4 bases from V and 0 bases from J, with 4 bases in between. CDR1 is SQVTM and CDR2 is ANQGSEA in the germline V gene. The CDR3 sequence is CSVAGSNQPQHF. The CDR3, as DNA: TGCAGCGTTGCGGGTAGCAATCAGCCCCAGCATTTT.

The chain is built from TRBV30 and TRBJ1-6; D call uncertain. CDR3 length: 14 residues. Germline lookup yields CDR1 GTSNPN and CDR2 SVGIG (reference sequence). V was cut by 0 bases and J by 8 bases, with 11 bases left in between. CDR3: CAWSVRQDYSPLHF. DNA for the CDR3: TGTGCCTGGAGTGTACGCCAGGATTATTCACCCCTCCACTTT.

This clone turned up a few times. The chain is built from TRBV10-2 and TRBJ2-2, with D perhaps matching TRBD2 (5 bases). Germline V gene lookup returns CDR1 WSHSY and CDR2 SAAADI. With 11 bases removed from V and 2 bases from J, the gap between germline ends came to 15 bases. The CDR3 spans 14 residues. CDR3 DNA: TGCGCCGTGGGCGAGGACTTAAACACCGGGGAGCTGTTTTTT. Amino acid sequence: CAVGEDLNTGELFF.

The chain links TRBV6-2 or TRBV6-3 to TRBJ2-7, with 7 bases lining up with TRBD2. Germline V gene sequence: CDR1 MNHEY, CDR2 SVGEGT. The V gene end was trimmed by 2 bases and the J gene end by 0 bases; junction bases not matched to a gene: 4. The CDR3 sequence is 15 residues long. CDR3 loop: CASSYRLAVSYEQYF. CDR3 nucleotide sequence: TGTGCCAGCAGTTACAGGCTAGCGGTCTCCTACGAGCAGTACTTC.

V is TRBV6-5 and J is TRBJ1-1; D might be TRBD1 (6 bases). V was cut by 7 bases and J by 4 bases, with 13 bases left in between. The CDR3 is made up of 13 amino acids. Germline lookup yields CDR1 MNHEY and CDR2 SVGAGI. The CDR3 is CASNGGPGTEAFF. CDR3 bases: TGTGCCAGCAATGGGGGGCCGGGCACTGAAGCTTTCTTT.

Comment on this clone: This same CDR3 is encoded by further DNA sequences in the sample. The chain recombines TRBV7-9 with TRBJ2-5; D call uncertain. CDR1 SEHNR and CDR2 FQNEAQ come from the germline V gene (reference sequence). The CDR3 sequence is 12 residues long. Trimming shortened V by 3 bases and J by 4 bases, and 6 bases separated the two germline ends. The CDR3 DNA follows: TGTGCCAGCAGCTTCCGAGCAGAGACCCAGTACTTC. Encoded protein: CASSFRAETQYF.

The rearrangement links TRBV9 to TRBJ2-5, with 8 bases aligning to TRBD2. Per germline, CDR1 SGDLS and CDR2 YYNGEE. The CDR3 extends over 16 amino acids. Trimming removed 3 bases from V and 2 bases from J; junction bases left unmatched: 9. DNA for the CDR3: TGTGCCAGCAGCGGAGGCTTAGCGGGACAACAAGAGACCCAGTACTTC. It codes for CASSGGLAGQQETQYF.

Details on this clone: Other DNA sequences in the sample encode the same CDR3. The chain couples TRBV7-9 to TRBJ1-1; no clear D. The CDR3 spans 14 residues. Germline-derived CDR1 and CDR2 are SEHNR and FQNEAQ (reference sequence). V lost 1 base to trimming and J lost 1 base, with 7 bases between them. CDR3 in amino acids: CASSLGQANTEAFF. DNA for the CDR3: TGTGCCAGCAGCTTAGGCCAGGCGAACACTGAAGCTTTCTTT.

Turning to this clone: The same CDR3 arises from other DNA sequences in this sample as well. The chain joins TRBV27 to TRBJ2-1; D unresolved. Trimming removed 2 bases at V and 7 bases at J, with 6 bases between. Looked up from germline, CDR1 is MNHEY and CDR2 is SMNVEV (reference sequence). CDR3 length: 12 residues. In DNA, the CDR3 is TGTGCCAGCAGTTTACTGGGAAATGAGCAGTTCTTC. Its protein product is CASSLLGNEQFF.

V usage is TRBV5-1 and J usage is TRBJ1-2; D remains unclear. This CDR3 is 15 amino acids long. The germline V and J ends were trimmed by 0 bases and 0 bases, with 9 bases remaining between them. Germline-derived CDR1 and CDR2 are SGHRS and YFSETQ. Here the CDR3 DNA reads TGCGCCAGCAGCTTGGGACATACAGCTAACTATGGCTACACCTTC. It specifies CASSLGHTANYGYTF.

Only one count was recorded for this clone. The chain is built from TRBV19 and TRBJ2-7; possibly TRBD1 for D (5 bases). The CDR3 loop spans 16 amino acids. V was clipped by 5 bases and J by 0 bases, with 17 bases between them. Germline V gene data show CDR1 as LNHDA and CDR2 as SQIVND (reference sequence). CDR3 loop: CASSQRVLDNSYEQYF. CDR3 coding DNA: TGTGCCAGTAGTCAAAGGGTATTGGACAACTCCTACGAGCAGTACTTC.

The gene calls are TRBV29-1 and TRBJ2-1; the D gene is possibly TRBD2 (5 bases). The V gene's germline CDR1 is SQVTM and CDR2 ANQGSEA. This CDR3 contains 15 residues. Trimming shortened V by 3 bases and J by 9 bases, and 21 bases separated the two germline ends. CDR3 DNA: TGCAGCGTTGAGGGTAGTCGCGGGTTTGGGAGTGAGCAGTTCTTC. Protein product: CSVEGSRGFGSEQFF.

The chain is built from TRBV28 and TRBJ1-1, with D maybe TRBD1 (5 bases). The V and J ends lost 7 bases and 1 base respectively, with 10 bases between them. CDR1 is MDHEN, CDR2 SYDVKM, per germline. The CDR3 extends over 13 amino acids. CDR3: CASNGAQNTEAFF. The CDR3 DNA reads TGTGCCAGCAATGGGGCCCAGAACACTGAAGCTTTCTTT.

The chain has TRBV14 and TRBJ2-7, with D possibly being TRBD2 (5 bases). With 0 bases removed from V and 8 bases from J, the gap between germline ends came to 11 bases. The CDR3 is made up of 13 amino acids. Germline V gene data show CDR1 as SGHDN and CDR2 as FVKESK. Written as DNA, the CDR3 is TGTGCCAGCAGCCAAGATGGAACGGGAAAGCAGTACTTC. Translated, it gives CASSQDGTGKQYF.

The genes are TRBV27 and TRBJ1-2, with 7 bases matching TRBD1. The V and J ends lost 5 bases and 8 bases, in that order; junction bases with no gene match: 11. Germline lookup yields CDR1 MNHEY and CDR2 SMNVEV (reference sequence). This CDR3 is 14 amino acids long. The CDR3 DNA follows: TGTGCCAGCAGTCCCGGGACAGTCCATGGGGGCTACACCTTC. This codes for CASSPGTVHGGYTF.